Listed below are T cell receptor beta chains from one sample, sequenced in a study of T cells in Graves' hyperthyroidism and ophthalmopathy. TCRdb ran MiXCR on the multiplex PCR reads and lists one entry per CDR3 protein. The sample records 600,000 to 900,000 distinct CDR3 sequences, about a sixth being singletons. What was sequenced was blood. These receptors all come from a man between 18 and 35 years old with Graves' hyperthyroidism. The CDR3 runs from the conserved cysteine through the conserved F or W. Fields, in order: CDR3 protein, CDR3 DNA, V gene, clone size, J gene, D gene. A D gene is named only where the DNA matches it firmly. For some rows the clone size is stated as once, few or many, or as a class when expanded; others skip it.

cdr3_aa: CASSQDGGALSPLHF
cdr3_nt: TGTGCCAGCAGCCAAGATGGGGGGGCTCTTTCACCCCTCCACTTT
v_call: TRBV4-2
clone_size: -
j_call: TRBJ1-6
d_call: -

cdr3_aa: CAKSRAGNTEAFF
cdr3_nt: TGCGCTAAGAGCAGGGCGGGGAACACTGAAGCTTTCTTT
v_call: TRBV2
clone_size: -
j_call: TRBJ1-1
d_call: -

cdr3_aa: CATSDSGTGSTGELFF
cdr3_nt: TGTGCCACCAGTGATTCTGGGACAGGGAGCACCGGGGAGCTGTTTTTT
v_call: TRBV24-1
clone_size: few
j_call: TRBJ2-2
d_call: TRBD1

cdr3_aa: CASTEGQRPLEAFF
cdr3_nt: TGTGCCAGCACCGAGGGACAGCGGCCTTTGGAAGCTTTCTTT
v_call: TRBV28
clone_size: many
j_call: TRBJ1-1
d_call: TRBD1

cdr3_aa: CASSSSSGLPNEQFF
cdr3_nt: TGTGCCAGCAGCTCCTCCAGCGGACTACCCAATGAGCAGTTCTTC
v_call: TRBV7-2
clone_size: -
j_call: TRBJ2-1
d_call: -

cdr3_aa: CASSSPRGFQETQYF
cdr3_nt: TGCGCCAGCAGCTCCCCCAGAGGGTTCCAAGAGACCCAGTACTTC
v_call: TRBV5-1
clone_size: -
j_call: TRBJ2-5
d_call: -

cdr3_aa: CASSGTVYTEAFF
cdr3_nt: TGTGCCAGCTCAGGGACAGTATATACTGAAGCTTTCTTT
v_call: TRBV25-1
clone_size: -
j_call: TRBJ1-1
d_call: TRBD1

cdr3_aa: CASSIVGLADSKNIQYF
cdr3_nt: TGTGCCAGCAGCATCGTGGGCCTAGCGGATTCCAAAAACATTCAGTACTTC
v_call: TRBV7-9
clone_size: -
j_call: TRBJ2-4
d_call: TRBD2

cdr3_aa: CASSLGPLVREQFF
cdr3_nt: TGTGCCAGCAGCTTAGGACCCCTGGTAAGGGAGCAGTTCTTC
v_call: TRBV11-1
clone_size: many
j_call: TRBJ2-1
d_call: -

cdr3_aa: CASSSLSGLAGAGAGKTQYF
cdr3_nt: TGTGCCAGCAGCTCGCTCTCGGGACTAGCGGGAGCCGGCGCCGGAAAGACCCAGTACTTC
v_call: TRBV7-8
clone_size: few
j_call: TRBJ2-5
d_call: TRBD2

cdr3_aa: CSATLAVIQETQYF
cdr3_nt: TGCAGTGCTACGCTAGCGGTAATCCAAGAGACCCAGTACTTC
v_call: TRBV20-1
clone_size: few
j_call: TRBJ2-5
d_call: TRBD2

cdr3_aa: CASSQDGPRIEAFF
cdr3_nt: TGTGCCAGCAGCCAAGATGGACCGAGAATTGAAGCTTTCTTT
v_call: TRBV3-1
clone_size: -
j_call: TRBJ1-1
d_call: -

cdr3_aa: CASSAQTSFSTDTQYF
cdr3_nt: TGTGCCAGCAGTGCCCAGACTAGTTTCAGTACAGATACGCAGTATTTT
v_call: TRBV25-1
clone_size: few
j_call: TRBJ2-3
d_call: -

cdr3_aa: CASSVVDKPDTQYF
cdr3_nt: TGTGCCAGCAGCGTAGTGGACAAACCAGATACGCAGTATTTT
v_call: TRBV9
clone_size: -
j_call: TRBJ2-3
d_call: -

cdr3_aa: CASSQDRSSYNEQFF
cdr3_nt: TGTGCCAGCAGCCAAGATCGGAGCTCCTACAATGAGCAGTTCTTC
v_call: TRBV28
clone_size: many
j_call: TRBJ2-1
d_call: -

cdr3_aa: CASSSWESLYNEQFF
cdr3_nt: TGTGCCAGCAGCTCGTGGGAGTCCCTCTACAATGAGCAGTTCTTC
v_call: TRBV7-9
clone_size: -
j_call: TRBJ2-1
d_call: -

cdr3_aa: CASSYGQGFDEQYF
cdr3_nt: TGTGCCAGCAGTTACGGACAGGGGTTCGACGAGCAGTACTTC
v_call: TRBV6-2/TRBV6-3
clone_size: few
j_call: TRBJ2-7
d_call: TRBD1

cdr3_aa: CASSPDVFQENQPQHF
cdr3_nt: TGTGCCAGCAGCCCCGATGTTTTTCAGGAGAATCAGCCCCAGCATTTT
v_call: TRBV7-6
clone_size: -
j_call: TRBJ1-5
d_call: -

cdr3_aa: CASSYGGTGGGGYTF
cdr3_nt: TGTGCCAGTTCTTACGGCGGGACAGGGGGCGGTGGCTACACCTTC
v_call: TRBV6-1
clone_size: few
j_call: TRBJ1-2
d_call: TRBD1

cdr3_aa: CSARDSGARGSYNEQFF
cdr3_nt: TGCAGTGCTAGAGATTCCGGGGCGCGGGGCTCCTACAATGAGCAGTTCTTC
v_call: TRBV20-1
clone_size: -
j_call: TRBJ2-1
d_call: -

cdr3_aa: CASSLLAGGDSQPQHF
cdr3_nt: TGTGCCAGCAGTTTACTAGCAGGGGGGGATAGTCAGCCCCAGCATTTT
v_call: TRBV28
clone_size: -
j_call: TRBJ1-5
d_call: TRBD1

cdr3_aa: CASSPGGSQYF
cdr3_nt: TGTGCCAGCAGCCCAGGAGGGTCGCAGTACTTC
v_call: TRBV28
clone_size: many
j_call: TRBJ2-7
d_call: -

cdr3_aa: CAISDRQGTSGTQSDTQYF
cdr3_nt: TGTGCCATCAGCGACAGACAGGGGACTAGCGGGACGCAGAGCGATACGCAGTATTTT
v_call: TRBV10-3
clone_size: many
j_call: TRBJ2-3
d_call: TRBD2

cdr3_aa: CASSFVTYEQYF
cdr3_nt: TGTGCCAGCAGTTTCGTGACCTACGAGCAGTACTTC
v_call: TRBV12-3/TRBV12-4
clone_size: many
j_call: TRBJ2-7
d_call: -

cdr3_aa: CASSLRAATYF
cdr3_nt: TGTGCCAGCAGTTTGCGGGCCGCGACGTATTTT
v_call: TRBV12-3/TRBV12-4
clone_size: -
j_call: TRBJ2-3
d_call: -

cdr3_aa: CASSPGISNSPLHF
cdr3_nt: TGTGCCAGCAGTCCGGGGATCTCCAATTCACCCCTCCACTTT
v_call: TRBV2
clone_size: many
j_call: TRBJ1-6
d_call: -

cdr3_aa: CASTRRGSGPPYEQYF
cdr3_nt: TGTGCCAGCACCCGCCGAGGTAGTGGGCCTCCCTACGAGCAGTACTTC
v_call: TRBV7-9
clone_size: few
j_call: TRBJ2-7
d_call: -

cdr3_aa: CASSFGTGADTEAFF
cdr3_nt: TGTGCCAGCAGCTTTGGGACAGGGGCAGACACTGAAGCTTTCTTT
v_call: TRBV5-5
clone_size: many
j_call: TRBJ1-1
d_call: TRBD1

cdr3_aa: CASSPGSGDRRYEQYF
cdr3_nt: TGTGCCAGCAGTCCCGGTTCCGGGGACAGGCGCTACGAGCAGTACTTC
v_call: TRBV28
clone_size: many
j_call: TRBJ2-7
d_call: TRBD1

cdr3_aa: CASSYLSGNEQFF
cdr3_nt: TGTGCCAGCAGTTATCTTAGCGGCAATGAGCAGTTCTTC
v_call: TRBV5-5
clone_size: many
j_call: TRBJ2-1
d_call: -

cdr3_aa: CASSTRRGDGTEAFF
cdr3_nt: TGTGCCAGCAGTACAAGACGAGGGGATGGCACTGAAGCTTTCTTT
v_call: TRBV6-1
clone_size: few
j_call: TRBJ1-1
d_call: -

cdr3_aa: CASSTIWTGGSSSGNTIYF
cdr3_nt: TGTGCCAGTAGTACTATATGGACAGGGGGCAGCTCTTCTGGAAACACCATATATTTT
v_call: TRBV19
clone_size: -
j_call: TRBJ1-3
d_call: TRBD1

cdr3_aa: CSVGFSGTSGSRGETQYF
cdr3_nt: TGCAGTGTTGGATTCTCCGGGACTAGCGGGAGCCGAGGGGAGACCCAGTACTTC
v_call: TRBV20-1
clone_size: -
j_call: TRBJ2-5
d_call: TRBD2

cdr3_aa: CSARDLASSTDTQYF
cdr3_nt: TGCAGTGCTAGAGATCTAGCGTCTAGCACAGATACGCAGTATTTT
v_call: TRBV20-1
clone_size: many
j_call: TRBJ2-3
d_call: -

cdr3_aa: CSARDGTAGNTIYF
cdr3_nt: TGCAGTGCGAGAGATGGGACAGCCGGAAACACCATATATTTT
v_call: TRBV20-1
clone_size: few
j_call: TRBJ1-3
d_call: TRBD1

cdr3_aa: CSAILAYQETQYF
cdr3_nt: TGCAGCGCCATACTAGCGTACCAAGAGACCCAGTACTTC
v_call: TRBV29-1
clone_size: few
j_call: TRBJ2-5
d_call: TRBD2

cdr3_aa: CASSIDRASPMNTEAFF
cdr3_nt: TGTGCCAGTAGTATAGACAGGGCTTCCCCTATGAACACTGAAGCTTTCTTT
v_call: TRBV19
clone_size: many
j_call: TRBJ1-1
d_call: -

cdr3_aa: CASSPPAGPEQFF
cdr3_nt: TGTGCCAGCAGCCCCCCCGCGGGGCCTGAGCAGTTCTTC
v_call: TRBV7-9
clone_size: -
j_call: TRBJ2-1
d_call: -

cdr3_aa: CSARYTRGLSYEQYF
cdr3_nt: TGCAGTGCTAGATATACTCGGGGTCTTTCCTACGAGCAGTACTTC
v_call: TRBV20-1
clone_size: -
j_call: TRBJ2-7
d_call: -

cdr3_aa: CASSFRDQRWYEQYF
cdr3_nt: TGTGCCAGCAGTTTCCGTGACCAAAGGTGGTACGAGCAGTACTTC
v_call: TRBV28
clone_size: many
j_call: TRBJ2-7
d_call: -

cdr3_aa: CASSLDAGLAGVNEQFF
cdr3_nt: TGTGCCAGCAGCTTAGATGCGGGACTAGCGGGAGTGAATGAGCAGTTCTTC
v_call: TRBV7-2
clone_size: few
j_call: TRBJ2-1
d_call: TRBD2

cdr3_aa: CASSVTGGAYTEAFF
cdr3_nt: TGTGCCAGCAGTGTAACAGGGGGAGCTTACACTGAAGCTTTCTTT
v_call: TRBV28
clone_size: many
j_call: TRBJ1-1
d_call: TRBD1

cdr3_aa: CASSLPRGGKLLETQYF
cdr3_nt: TGTGCCAGCAGCCTACCGAGGGGCGGGAAGCTCCTCGAGACCCAGTACTTC
v_call: TRBV7-9
clone_size: many
j_call: TRBJ2-5
d_call: -

cdr3_aa: CASSSLSHGTSGTNEQFF
cdr3_nt: TGTGCCAGCAGCTCCCTCTCTCACGGGACTAGCGGGACCAATGAGCAGTTCTTC
v_call: TRBV7-9
clone_size: -
j_call: TRBJ2-1
d_call: TRBD2